This T cell receptor (beta chain) was sequenced in a study of identical twins. Unique molecular identifiers were in the cDNA, with template-switch universal primer binding. TCRdb ran MiXCR on the 5' RACE reads and lists one entry per CDR3 protein. The table has 250,000 to 300,000 distinct CDR3 sequences, roughly 9.7% seen once. This clonotype came up a few times. The antigen is not known. Healthy Caucasians, and only they, were the donors. Germline CDR1 and CDR2: MNHNS and SASEGT. V lost 6 bases, J lost 1 base, and 6 bases stayed unmatched. The CDR3 loop spans 17 amino acids. General observations from the study: Weaker excess sharing between twins was seen in beta out-of-frame sequences. Within cord blood, abundant beta clonotypes carried fewer insertions, but memory repertoires showed no such trend.

The same data also contributed to another study, on yellow fever vaccine responses in identical twins.

V gene TRBV6-1 combines with J gene TRBJ2-1, with TRBD2 matching over 13 bases. The sequencing sample was made of CD8+ T cells sorted from blood. The source is a woman aged 18-30 years in good health. CDR3 DNA sequence: TGTGCCAGCAGGGCTACTAGCGGGGGGGCTTCCTACAATGAGCAGTTCTTC. It codes for CASRATSGGASYNEQFF.